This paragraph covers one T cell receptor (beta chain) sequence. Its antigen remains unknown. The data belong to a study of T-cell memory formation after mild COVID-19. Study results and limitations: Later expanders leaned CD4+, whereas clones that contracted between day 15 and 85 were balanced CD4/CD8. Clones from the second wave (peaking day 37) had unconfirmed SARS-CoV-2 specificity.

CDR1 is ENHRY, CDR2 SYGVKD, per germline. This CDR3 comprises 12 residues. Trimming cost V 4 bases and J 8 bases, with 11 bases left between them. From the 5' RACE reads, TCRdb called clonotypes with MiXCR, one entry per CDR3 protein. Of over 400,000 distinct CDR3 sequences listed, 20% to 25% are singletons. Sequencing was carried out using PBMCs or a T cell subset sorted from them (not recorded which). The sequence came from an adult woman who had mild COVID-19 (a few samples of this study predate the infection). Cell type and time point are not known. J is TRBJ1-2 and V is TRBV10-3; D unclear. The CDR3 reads CAISGTAQGYTF. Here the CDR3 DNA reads TGTGCCATCAGTGGCACAGCTCAAGGCTACACCTTC.